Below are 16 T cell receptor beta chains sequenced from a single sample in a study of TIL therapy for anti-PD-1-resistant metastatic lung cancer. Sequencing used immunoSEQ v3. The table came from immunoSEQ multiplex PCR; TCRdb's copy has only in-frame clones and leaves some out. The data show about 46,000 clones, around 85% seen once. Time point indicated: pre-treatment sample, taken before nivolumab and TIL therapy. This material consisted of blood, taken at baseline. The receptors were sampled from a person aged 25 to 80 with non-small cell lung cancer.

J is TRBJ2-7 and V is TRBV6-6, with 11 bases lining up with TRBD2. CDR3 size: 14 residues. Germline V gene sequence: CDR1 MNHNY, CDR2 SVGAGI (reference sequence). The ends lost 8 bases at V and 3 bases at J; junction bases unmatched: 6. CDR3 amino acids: CASGTSGGLYEQYF. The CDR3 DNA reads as TGTGCCAGCGGAACTAGCGGGGGCCTCTACGAGCAGTACTTC.

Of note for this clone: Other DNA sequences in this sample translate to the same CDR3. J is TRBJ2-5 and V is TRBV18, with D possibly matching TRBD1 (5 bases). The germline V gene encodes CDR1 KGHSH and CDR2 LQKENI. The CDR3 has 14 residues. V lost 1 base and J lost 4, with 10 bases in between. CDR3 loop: CASSPRRDRETQYF. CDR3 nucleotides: TGTGCCAGCTCACCACGCAGGGATCGAGAGACCCAGTACTTC.

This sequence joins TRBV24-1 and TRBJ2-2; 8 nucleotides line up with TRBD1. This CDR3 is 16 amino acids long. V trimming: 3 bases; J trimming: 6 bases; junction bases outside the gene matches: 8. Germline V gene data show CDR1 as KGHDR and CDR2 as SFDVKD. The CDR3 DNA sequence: TGTGCCACCAGTGATGCTGGACAGGGATGGGCCGGGGAGCTGTTTTTT. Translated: CATSDAGQGWAGELFF.

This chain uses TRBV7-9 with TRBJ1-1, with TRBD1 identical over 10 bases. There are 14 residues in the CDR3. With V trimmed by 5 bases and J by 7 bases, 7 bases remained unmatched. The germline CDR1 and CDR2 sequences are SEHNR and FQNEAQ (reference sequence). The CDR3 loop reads CASSADRGAYEAFF. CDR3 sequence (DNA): TGTGCCAGCAGCGCGGACAGGGGGGCATATGAAGCTTTCTTT.

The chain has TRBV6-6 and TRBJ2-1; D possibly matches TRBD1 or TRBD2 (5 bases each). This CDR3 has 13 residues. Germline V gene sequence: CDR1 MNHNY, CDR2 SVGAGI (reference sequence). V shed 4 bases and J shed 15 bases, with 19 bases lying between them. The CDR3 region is CASSSGAGIPGFF. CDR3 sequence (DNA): TGTGCCAGCAGTTCCGGGGCCGGGATACCTGGGTTCTTC.

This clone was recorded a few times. As DNA, the CDR3 is TGTGCCAGCAGCCAAGGCGCCCTAGTACAGCAGTACTTC. Translation: CASSQGALVQQYF. The rearrangement uses TRBV3-1 (or the pseudogene TRBV3-2) and TRBJ2-7; no clear D gene. V dropped 1 base and J dropped 8 bases, with 12 bases sitting between them. There are 13 residues in the CDR3. The germline CDR1 and CDR2 sequences are LGHDT and YNNKEL (reference sequence).

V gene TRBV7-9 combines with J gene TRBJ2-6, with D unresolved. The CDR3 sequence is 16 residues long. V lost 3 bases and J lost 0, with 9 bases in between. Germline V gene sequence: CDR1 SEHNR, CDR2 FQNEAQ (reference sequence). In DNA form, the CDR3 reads TGTGCCAGCAGCTTTGGACGGCCCTCTGGGGCCAACGTCCTGACTTTC. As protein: CASSFGRPSGANVLTF.

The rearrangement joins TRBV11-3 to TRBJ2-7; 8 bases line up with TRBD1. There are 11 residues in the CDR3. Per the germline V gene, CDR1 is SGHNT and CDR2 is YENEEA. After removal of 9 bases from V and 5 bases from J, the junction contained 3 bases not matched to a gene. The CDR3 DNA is TGTGCCAGGACAGGGGTCCACGAGCAGTACTTC. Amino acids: CARTGVHEQYF.

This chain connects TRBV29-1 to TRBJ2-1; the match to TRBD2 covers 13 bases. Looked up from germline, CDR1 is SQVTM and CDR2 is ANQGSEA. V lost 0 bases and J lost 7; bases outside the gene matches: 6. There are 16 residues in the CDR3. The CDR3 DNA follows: TGCAGCGTTGAAGATTTGTGGACTAGCGGGAGTAATGAGCAGTTCTTC. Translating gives CSVEDLWTSGSNEQFF.

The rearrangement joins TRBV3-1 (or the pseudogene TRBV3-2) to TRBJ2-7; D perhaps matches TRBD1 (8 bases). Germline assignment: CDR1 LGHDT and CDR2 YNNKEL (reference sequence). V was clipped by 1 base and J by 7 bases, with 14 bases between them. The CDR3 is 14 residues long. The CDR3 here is CASSQVRGRGEQYF. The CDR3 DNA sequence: TGTGCCAGCAGCCAAGTCAGGGGGCGGGGGGAGCAGTACTTC.

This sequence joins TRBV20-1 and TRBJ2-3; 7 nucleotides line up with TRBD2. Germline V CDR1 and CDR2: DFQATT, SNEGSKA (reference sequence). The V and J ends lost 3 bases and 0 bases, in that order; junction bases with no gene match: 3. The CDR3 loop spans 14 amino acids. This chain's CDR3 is CSASKAGSTDTQYF. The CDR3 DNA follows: TGCAGTGCTAGTAAAGCGGGGAGCACAGATACGCAGTATTTT.

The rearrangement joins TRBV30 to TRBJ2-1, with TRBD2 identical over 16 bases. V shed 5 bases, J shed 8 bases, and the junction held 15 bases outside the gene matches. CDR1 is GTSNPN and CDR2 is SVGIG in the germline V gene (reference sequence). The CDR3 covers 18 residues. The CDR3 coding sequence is TGTGCCTGGGGGACAGCTCCGGGACTAGCGGGAGGGCCATATGAGCAGTTCTTC. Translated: CAWGTAPGLAGGPYEQFF.

The chain's CDR3 is CASSLAGTGVNTGELFF. The CDR3 DNA follows: TGCGCCAGCAGCTTGGCCGGGACAGGGGTTAACACCGGGGAGCTGTTTTTT. The rearrangement links TRBV5-1 to TRBJ2-2; 10 positions agree with TRBD1. V dropped 0 bases and J dropped 2; count of bases not matched to a gene: 4. Germline CDR1 SGHRS, CDR2 YFSETQ. This CDR3 spans 17 amino acids.

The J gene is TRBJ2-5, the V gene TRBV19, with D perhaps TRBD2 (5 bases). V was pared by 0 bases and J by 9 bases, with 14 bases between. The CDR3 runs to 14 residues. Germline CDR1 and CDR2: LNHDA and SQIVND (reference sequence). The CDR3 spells CASSIDASKRAQYF. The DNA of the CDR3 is TGTGCCAGTAGTATAGATGCTAGCAAAAGGGCCCAGTACTTC.

CDR3 DNA: TGTGCCAGCAGCGAGGGGGACAGGAATAATTCACCCCTCCACTTT. This encodes CASSEGDRNNSPLHF. V and J are TRBV9 and TRBJ1-6; 8 bases agree with TRBD1. Unmatched junction bases numbered 4, after V lost 3 bases and J lost 5 bases. Germline values: CDR1 SGDLS, CDR2 YYNGEE. This CDR3 is built from 15 residues.

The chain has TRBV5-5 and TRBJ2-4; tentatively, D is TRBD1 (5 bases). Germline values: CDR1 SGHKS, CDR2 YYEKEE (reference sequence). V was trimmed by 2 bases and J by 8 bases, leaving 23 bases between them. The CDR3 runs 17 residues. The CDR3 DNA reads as TGTGCCAGCAGCTTTGACCTAAAGGGGTCCCTTAGCCACATTCAGTACTTC. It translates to CASSFDLKGSLSHIQYF. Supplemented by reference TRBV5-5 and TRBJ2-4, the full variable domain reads DAGVTQSPTHLIKTRGQQVTLRCSPISGHKSVSWYQQVLGQGPQFIFQYYEKEERGRGNFPDRFSARQFPNYSSELNVNALLLGDSALYLCASSFDLKGSLSHIQYFGAGTRLSVL.